This is a list of T cell receptor beta chains from one sample in a study of T cell responses to AZD1222 COVID-19 vaccine. Produced via immunoSEQ multiplex PCR; TCRdb's table is partial and in-frame only. The table lists over 120,000 clones, about 90% of them singletons. This specimen consisted of peripheral blood, obtained 28 days after the second AZD1222 dose. The receptor set was obtained from an adult who received the AZD1222 COVID-19 vaccine. Both conserved end residues are part of each CDR3. D genes are given only for firm matches. Expanded clones get a size class; other rows say once, few or many, or leave the size out.

v_call	d_call	j_call	clone_size	cdr3_nt	cdr3_aa
TRBV9	NA	TRBJ2-7	NA	TGTGCCAGCAGCGTAGGAGGAAACTCCTACGAGCAGTACTTC	CASSVGGNSYEQYF
TRBV11-3	TRBD1	TRBJ1-1	NA	TGTGCCAGCAGCAACGGGGGACAGATGAACACTGAAGCTTTCTTT	CASSNGGQMNTEAFF
TRBV11-2	NA	TRBJ1-2	NA	TGTGCCAGCAGCTCCCAGGGATTAGATGGCTACACCTTC	CASSSQGLDGYTF
TRBV7-2	TRBD2	TRBJ2-7	NA	TGTGCCAGCAGCACCCAGGGGCGGGGGGCGGTCGAGCAGTACTTC	CASSTQGRGAVEQYF
TRBV2	NA	TRBJ2-7	NA	TGTGCCAGCAGGAGCGACAGCTACCTCTACGAGCAGTACTTC	CASRSDSYLYEQYF
TRBV5-6	NA	TRBJ1-5	NA	TGTGCCAGCAGTCCCTGGGGGGGAGCCCTGAACCCCCAGCATTTT	CASSPWGGALNPQHF
TRBV9	NA	TRBJ2-3	NA	TGTGCCAGCAGCGTAGCTACGGTTATCGATACGCAGTATTTT	CASSVATVIDTQYF
TRBV7-6	NA	TRBJ2-5	once	TGTGCCAGCAGCTTAGCGGTGCGCTACCAAGAGACCCAGTACTTC	CASSLAVRYQETQYF
TRBV3-1/TRBV3-2	TRBD1	TRBJ2-1	NA	TGTGCCAGCAGCCAAGGACAGGGGGCGGGGAGGTTCTTC	CASSQGQGAGRFF
TRBV15	NA	TRBJ1-2	NA	TGTGCCACCAGCGGACCATACGCTAACTATGGCTACACCTTC	CATSGPYANYGYTF
TRBV2	TRBD1	TRBJ1-2	NA	TGTGCCAGCAGTGAAACAGGGGAATATAGTGGCTACACCTTC	CASSETGEYSGYTF
TRBV7-2	TRBD2	TRBJ2-1	NA	TGTGCCAGCAGCTTAGTACTAGCGGGTGCCTACAATGAGCAGTTCTTC	CASSLVLAGAYNEQFF
TRBV19	NA	TRBJ1-5	NA	TGTGCCAGTAGGGCTTACCAGAACAGCAATCAGCCCCAGCATTTT	CASRAYQNSNQPQHF
TRBV19	NA	TRBJ2-2	NA	TGTGCCAGTAGTGTTTGGTCCTCTAACACCGGGGAGCTGTTTTTT	CASSVWSSNTGELFF
TRBV27	TRBD2	TRBJ2-7	NA	TGTGCCAGCAGTTTAGGGAGCGGGAGCTCCTATGAGCAGTACTTC	CASSLGSGSSYEQYF
TRBV18	NA	TRBJ2-7	NA	TGTGCCAGCTCACCAGGGGCAGCCCCGAGGGACGAGCAGTACTTC	CASSPGAAPRDEQYF
TRBV7-6	TRBD2	TRBJ2-2	NA	TGTGCCAGCAGCCATACTAGCGGGAGTCCTTTTGCCGGGGAGCTGTTTTTT	CASSHTSGSPFAGELFF
TRBV25-1	TRBD1	TRBJ2-7	NA	TGTGCCACCCTAAGGGGACAGGGGGACTACGAGCAGTACTTC	CATLRGQGDYEQYF
TRBV27	TRBD1	TRBJ1-2	NA	TGTGCCAGCAGTCCTTCACCCACAGGGGCCACTAACTATGGCTACACCTTC	CASSPSPTGATNYGYTF
TRBV18	NA	TRBJ2-1	NA	TGTGCCAGCTCACCACCGTCGGGGGGCGCGAGGAATGAGCAGTTCTTC	CASSPPSGGARNEQFF
TRBV5-1	NA	TRBJ2-5	NA	TGCGCCAGCAGCTTGGAGAGGCAAGAGACCCAGTACTTC	CASSLERQETQYF
TRBV2	NA	TRBJ1-6	NA	TGTGCCAGCAGTGACAGGGCCGGAGGGAATTCACCCCTCCACTTT	CASSDRAGGNSPLHF
TRBV7-6	NA	TRBJ2-5	NA	TGTGCCAGCAGTCGGGGGCAGGGCCAAGAGACCCAGTACTTC	CASSRGQGQETQYF
TRBV4-3	NA	TRBJ1-4	NA	TGCGCCAGCAGCCAAGAACGGATTGCTTATGAAAAACTGTTTTTT	CASSQERIAYEKLFF
TRBV18	NA	TRBJ2-1	NA	TGTGCCAGCTCACCACCGGCGGGGAATGAGCAGTTCTTC	CASSPPAGNEQFF
TRBV30	NA	TRBJ2-2	NA	TGTGCCTGGGGGTGGAACACCGGGGAGCTGTTTTTT	CAWGWNTGELFF
TRBV7-2	TRBD1	TRBJ2-7	NA	TGTGCCACCAATGGGGACAGGGTCCCCTACGAGCAGTACTTC	CATNGDRVPYEQYF
TRBV19	NA	TRBJ2-1	NA	TGTGCCAGTAGTATCCGGCAAAGCTCCTACAATGAGCAGTTCTTC	CASSIRQSSYNEQFF
TRBV5-1	TRBD1	TRBJ1-1	once	TGCGCCAGCAGCCCCAGGGGGGCGAACACTGAAGCTTTCTTT	CASSPRGANTEAFF
TRBV7-9	TRBD1	TRBJ2-1	NA	TGTGCCAGCAGCACCCGGGACAGCAACTACAATGAGCAGTTCTTC	CASSTRDSNYNEQFF
TRBV7-9	TRBD2	TRBJ2-7	NA	TGTGCCAGCAGCTCTCTAGCGGGAGAGCGGTCCTACGAGCAGTACTTC	CASSSLAGERSYEQYF
TRBV30	NA	TRBJ1-1	NA	TGTGCCTGGAGTCAATCGGTTTTAGATGAAGCTTTCTTT	CAWSQSVLDEAFF
TRBV21-1	NA	TRBJ1-6	NA	TGTGCCAGCAGCAAAATCAACCTTGGACAGGAGAATTCACCCCTCCACTTT	CASSKINLGQENSPLHF
TRBV4-3	NA	TRBJ2-7	NA	TGCGCCAGCAGCCAAGATAGAGATGGGACGAGCCACTACGAGCAGTACTTC	CASSQDRDGTSHYEQYF
TRBV5-1	NA	TRBJ1-1	NA	TGCGCCAGCAGCTTGGAAGTCAACACTGAAGCTTTCTTT	CASSLEVNTEAFF
TRBV5-5	NA	TRBJ1-5	NA	TGTGCCAGCAGCTTGATAGGAGGGGAGATTAGCAATCAGCCCCAGCATTTT	CASSLIGGEISNQPQHF
TRBV25-1	TRBD2	TRBJ2-1	NA	TGTGCCAGCAGTGAAACTAGCGGGGTCTACAATGAGCAGTTCTTC	CASSETSGVYNEQFF
TRBV7-2	NA	TRBJ1-2	NA	TGTGCCAGCAGCTCCCTTGGGGAGGGGTCATACTATGGCTACACCTTC	CASSSLGEGSYYGYTF
TRBV28	TRBD2	TRBJ2-1	NA	TGTGCCAGCAGTTTATCCTCGGGACTAGTGACCTACAATGAGCAGTTCTTC	CASSLSSGLVTYNEQFF
TRBV4-3	NA	TRBJ2-2	NA	TGCGCCAGCAGCCAAGATTCGACGGGCGCCGGGGAGCTGTTTTTT	CASSQDSTGAGELFF
TRBV28	NA	TRBJ2-2	NA	TGTGCCAGTAGCCCCACCCGGAACACCGGGGAGCTGTTTTTT	CASSPTRNTGELFF
TRBV5-1	NA	TRBJ2-2	NA	TGCGCCAGCAGCCTGGACAGTCCGAACACCGGGGAGCTGTTTTTT	CASSLDSPNTGELFF
TRBV19	NA	TRBJ2-5	NA	TGTGCCAGTAGTATTTTGGGGCGTGGAGAGACCCAGTACTTC	CASSILGRGETQYF
TRBV28	TRBD1	TRBJ1-2	once	TGTGCCAGCAGTCCGTTGACAGGGGTGAATGGCTACACCTTC	CASSPLTGVNGYTF
TRBV14	NA	TRBJ2-2	NA	TGTGCCAGCAGCCAAGATCGGGGGACGAACACCGGGGAGCTGTTTTTT	CASSQDRGTNTGELFF
TRBV6-2/TRBV6-3	NA	TRBJ2-1	NA	TGTGCCAGCAGTCCCGCCCCCGGGGCCCTCTACAATGAGCAGTTCTTC	CASSPAPGALYNEQFF
TRBV19	TRBD1	TRBJ1-2	NA	TGTGCCAGTAGTATTGGGGGACAGGGCATTGGCTACACCTTC	CASSIGGQGIGYTF
TRBV19	NA	TRBJ2-3	NA	TGTGCCAGTAGTATTCTGGGCCCGCCTAGCACAGATACGCAGTATTTT	CASSILGPPSTDTQYF
TRBV2	TRBD1	TRBJ1-5	once	TGTGCCAGCAGTGAGGGACAGAGCAATCAGCCCCAGCATTTT	CASSEGQSNQPQHF
TRBV9	NA	TRBJ2-1	NA	TGTGCCAGCAGCGGTGCGGGCGGGCTGACCTACAATGAGCAGTTCTTC	CASSGAGGLTYNEQFF
TRBV7-2	TRBD1	TRBJ2-2	NA	TGTGCCAGCAGGGACAGGGCGAACACCGGGGAGCTGTTTTTT	CASRDRANTGELFF
TRBV24-1	NA	TRBJ2-1	NA	TGTGCCACCAGTGCTCCGTCGGGTTACAATGAGCAGTTCTTC	CATSAPSGYNEQFF
TRBV9	NA	TRBJ1-2	NA	TGTGCCAGCAGCGCCTTCCAGGGCAGTGATGGCTACACCTTC	CASSAFQGSDGYTF
TRBV7-3	TRBD1	TRBJ1-1	few	TGTGCCAGCAGCAGGACAGGGGACACTGAAGCTTTCTTT	CASSRTGDTEAFF
TRBV27	TRBD1	TRBJ1-2	NA	TGTGCCAGCAGTCCACCTCCGGGACAGGGAAGAAACTATGGCTACACCTTC	CASSPPPGQGRNYGYTF
TRBV11-2	NA	TRBJ2-4	NA	TGTGCCAGCAGCCCTTCCCGAGAGTACAAAAACATTCAGTACTTC	CASSPSREYKNIQYF
TRBV3-1/TRBV3-2	TRBD1	TRBJ1-3	NA	TGTGCCAGCAGCCAACAGACAGGGGGAAACACCATATATTTT	CASSQQTGGNTIYF
TRBV6-2/TRBV6-3	NA	TRBJ2-3	NA	TGTGCCAGCAGTCAGGGGCCCTGGACAAAGGACACAGATACGCAGTATTTT	CASSQGPWTKDTDTQYF
TRBV2	TRBD1	TRBJ1-5	once	TGTGCCAGCAGTGAGAGGACAGGGGGTCCGAATCAGCCCCAGCATTTT	CASSERTGGPNQPQHF
TRBV6-5	TRBD2	TRBJ2-7	NA	TGTGCCAGCACCACGGGGCTAGCGGGAGTATCCGAGCAGTACTTC	CASTTGLAGVSEQYF